A selection of T cell receptor beta chains follows, all from one sample in a study of T cells in Graves' hyperthyroidism and ophthalmopathy. MiXCR, applied by TCRdb to the multiplex PCR reads, yields one record per CDR3 protein. The sample lists about 360,000 distinct CDR3 sequences, roughly 14% occurring once. What was sequenced was blood. The receptors shown here come from a young man with Graves' hyperthyroidism that later progressed to Graves' ophthalmopathy. Each CDR3 is given with its conserved first and last residue. D genes are given only for firm matches. A row's size may be missing; if present it is once, few, many or a size class.

J	V	D	size	CDR3	DNA
TRBJ1-2	TRBV5-4	.	few	CASSLLWGDGYGYTF	TGTGCCAGCAGCCTATTGTGGGGGGACGGCTATGGCTACACCTTC
TRBJ2-7	TRBV6-1	TRBD1	many	CASSVRDSIRYEQYF	TGTGCCAGCAGTGTCCGGGACAGTATAAGATACGAGCAGTACTTC
TRBJ2-2	TRBV2	.	many	CASSEETANTGELFF	TGTGCCAGCAGTGAAGAGACAGCGAACACCGGGGAGCTGTTTTTT
TRBJ1-4	TRBV5-1	.	few	CASSSGQQNEKLFF	TGCGCCAGCAGCAGCGGACAGCAGAATGAAAAACTGTTTTTT
TRBJ2-1	TRBV5-5	.	many	CASSLAMRTGSSYNEQFF	TGTGCCAGCAGCTTGGCTATGCGTACGGGAAGCTCCTACAATGAGCAGTTCTTC
TRBJ2-5	TRBV6-9	.	.	CASSYGPAGEGGETQYF	TGTGCCAGCAGTTACGGACCAGCAGGGGAGGGGGGAGAGACCCAGTACTTC
TRBJ1-4	TRBV18	.	.	CASSPRTEGDEKLFF	TGTGCCAGCTCACCTCGGACGGAAGGAGATGAAAAACTGTTTTTT
TRBJ2-7	TRBV30	TRBD2	many	CAWAGTSGVEQYF	TGTGCCTGGGCCGGGACTAGCGGGGTCGAGCAGTACTTC
TRBJ2-6	TRBV27	.	few	CASSESGGANVLTF	TGTGCCAGCAGCGAGAGCGGTGGGGCCAACGTCCTGACTTTC
TRBJ1-1	TRBV20-1	.	few	CSAREWTETENTEAFF	TGCAGTGCTAGAGAATGGACAGAAACGGAGAACACTGAAGCTTTCTTT
TRBJ1-1	TRBV13	.	few	CASSSQWSTEAFF	TGTGCCAGCAGCTCGCAGTGGAGCACTGAAGCTTTCTTT
TRBJ2-5	TRBV6-5	TRBD2	few	CASSYTLTSGGEETQYF	TGTGCCAGCAGTTACACATTGACTAGCGGGGGGGAAGAGACCCAGTACTTC
TRBJ1-4	TRBV28	TRBD1	.	CASRPGTEEEKLFF	TGTGCCAGCAGGCCCGGGACAGAGGAAGAAAAACTGTTTTTT
TRBJ2-1	TRBV7-9	.	many	CASSSLSTQTDEQFF	TGTGCCAGCAGCTCCCTTTCCACACAAACCGATGAGCAGTTCTTC
TRBJ1-2	TRBV5-6	.	.	CASSYRGAGGYTF	TGTGCCAGCAGCTACCGCGGGGCGGGAGGCTACACCTTC
TRBJ2-1	TRBV12-3/TRBV12-4	.	many	CASSPEAGDTNEQFF	TGTGCCAGCAGCCCCGAAGCTGGGGATACCAATGAGCAGTTCTTC
TRBJ2-5	TRBV6-1	.	.	CASSEGALQETQYF	TGTGCCAGCAGTGAAGGGGCCTTACAAGAGACCCAGTACTTC
TRBJ1-1	TRBV19	TRBD1	many	CASTELPTGAEAFF	TGTGCCAGTACCGAACTACCGACAGGGGCTGAAGCTTTCTTT
TRBJ1-5	TRBV6-1	.	.	CASSEVPAGGQPQHF	TGTGCCAGCAGTGAAGTCCCCGCAGGAGGACAGCCCCAGCATTTT
TRBJ2-1	TRBV18	TRBD1	.	CASSQDRGLYNEQFF	TGTGCCAGCTCACAAGACAGGGGGCTTTACAATGAGCAGTTCTTC
TRBJ2-7	TRBV6-1	.	.	CASTLAGPEQYF	TGTGCCAGCACCCTTGCTGGGCCCGAGCAGTACTTC
TRBJ1-3	TRBV10-1	.	.	CASRDSISGNTIYF	TGCGCCAGCAGGGATTCCATTTCTGGAAACACCATATATTTT
TRBJ2-1	TRBV4-1	.	.	CASSRGWKSTGNEQFF	TGCGCCAGCAGCCGGGGTTGGAAGTCAACGGGCAATGAGCAGTTCTTC
TRBJ1-4	TRBV5-1	.	.	CASSLLATNEKLVF	TGCGCCAGCAGCTTGCTCGCAACTAATGAAAAACTGGTTTTT
TRBJ2-3	TRBV12-3/TRBV12-4	TRBD2	.	CASSLVAGVDTQYF	TGTGCCAGCAGTTTAGTGGCGGGGGTAGATACGCAGTATTTT
TRBJ1-1	TRBV6-1	.	.	CASSPMGGGAEAFF	TGTGCCAGCAGTCCAATGGGGGGAGGGGCTGAAGCTTTCTTT